These 6 T cell receptor beta chains originate from one sample sequenced in a study of naive and memory T cell subsets. TCR cDNA received a 3' ligated oligonucleotide that carried a UMI. Four PCR rounds used nested alpha and beta constant region primers plus the SP2 primer. One entry per CDR3 protein, called by TCRdb with MiXCR from the 5' RACE reads. The table records roughly 48,000 distinct CDR3 sequences, 4.7% of them present only once. The receptors stem from a female donor in good health.

This chain joins TRBV20-1 and TRBJ2-3; 7 bases are shared with TRBD1. The junction had 11 bases not matched to a gene; V was cut back by 6 bases and J by 2 bases. The CDR3 spans 15 residues. CDR1 and CDR2 (germline): DFQATT, SNEGSKA (reference sequence). The CDR3 loop reads CSALPRQGDTDTQYF. The CDR3 nucleotides are TGCAGTGCGTTGCCGAGACAGGGAGACACAGATACGCAGTATTTT.

This clonotype is medium-sized. This sequence joins TRBV5-4 and TRBJ2-5; no clear D. CDR3 length: 12 amino acids. Trimming removed 1 base at V and 4 bases at J, with 5 bases between. CDR1 is SGHNT and CDR2 is YYREEE in the germline V gene (reference sequence). CDR3 nucleotides: TGTGCCAGCAGCTTGTCGGCAGAGACCCAGTACTTC. Translating gives CASSLSAETQYF.

This clonotype was recorded at least ten times. The chain has TRBV12-3 or TRBV12-4 and TRBJ1-1; TRBD1 matches at 7 bases. The V segment lost 6 bases and the J segment 5 bases; nucleotides outside the gene matches: 6. This CDR3 spans 13 amino acids. The CDR3 region has the DNA TGTGCCAGCAGCCGACAGGGAATGACTGAAGCTTTCTTT. It is translated as CASSRQGMTEAFF.

This clonotype was counted between two and nine times. The chain employs TRBV13 and TRBJ1-3; 11 nucleotides align to TRBD1. This CDR3 spans 17 amino acids. The trim removed 4 bases at V and 3 bases at J, leaving 8 bases unmatched. In germline, CDR1 is PRHDT, CDR2 FYEKMQ (reference sequence). CDR3 DNA sequence: TGTGCCAGCAGCTCACCCGGGACAGGGGGACATGGAAACACCATATATTTT. Translated, it gives CASSSPGTGGHGNTIYF.

This clonotype appeared many times. This chain connects TRBV7-2 to TRBJ2-1; 10 bases match TRBD2. Germline assignment: CDR1 SGHTA and CDR2 FQGNSA. V lost 3 bases and J lost 12; bases outside the gene matches: 8. The CDR3 is made up of 14 amino acids. As DNA, the CDR3 is TGTGCCAGCAGCTTGGACCCCGGGACTAGCGTGCAGTTCTTC. The encoded protein is CASSLDPGTSVQFF. The variable domain in full, with the rest retrieved from reference TRBV7-2 and TRBJ2-1, is GAGVSQSPSNKVTEKGKDVELRCDPISGHTALYWYRQSLGQGLEFLIYFQGNSAPDKSGLPSDRFSAERTGGSVSTLTIQRTQQEDSAVYLCASSLDPGTSVQFFGPGTRLTVL.

This clonotype appeared many times. The chain combines TRBV20-1 with TRBJ1-4; 7 bases are a match to TRBD1. J was trimmed by 7 bases and V by 7 bases; bases with no gene match: 12. The CDR3 spans 14 residues. CDR1 DFQATT and CDR2 SNEGSKA come from the germline V gene (reference sequence). The CDR3 bases are TGCAGTGGTGGCCATCGACAGGGCGGTGAAAAACTGTTTTTT. This gives the protein CSGGHRQGGEKLFF.